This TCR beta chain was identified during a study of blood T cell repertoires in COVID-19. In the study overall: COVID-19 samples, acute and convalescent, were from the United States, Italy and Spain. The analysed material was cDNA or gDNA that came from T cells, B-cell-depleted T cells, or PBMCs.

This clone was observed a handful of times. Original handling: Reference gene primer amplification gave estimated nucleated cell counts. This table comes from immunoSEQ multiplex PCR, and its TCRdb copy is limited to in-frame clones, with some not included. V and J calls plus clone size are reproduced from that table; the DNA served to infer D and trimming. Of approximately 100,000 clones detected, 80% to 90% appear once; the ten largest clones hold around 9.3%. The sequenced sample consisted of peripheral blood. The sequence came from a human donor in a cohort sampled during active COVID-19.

The CDR3: CASSHDRAQPQHF. The CDR3 DNA reads as TGTGCCAGCAGTCATGACAGGGCCCAGCCCCAGCATTTT. The genes are TRBV7-8 and TRBJ1-5; TRBD1 aligns across 7 bases. CDR1 and CDR2 (germline): SGHVS, FQNEAQ. This CDR3 contains 13 residues. The V segment lost 6 bases and the J segment 7 bases; nucleotides outside the gene matches: 6.